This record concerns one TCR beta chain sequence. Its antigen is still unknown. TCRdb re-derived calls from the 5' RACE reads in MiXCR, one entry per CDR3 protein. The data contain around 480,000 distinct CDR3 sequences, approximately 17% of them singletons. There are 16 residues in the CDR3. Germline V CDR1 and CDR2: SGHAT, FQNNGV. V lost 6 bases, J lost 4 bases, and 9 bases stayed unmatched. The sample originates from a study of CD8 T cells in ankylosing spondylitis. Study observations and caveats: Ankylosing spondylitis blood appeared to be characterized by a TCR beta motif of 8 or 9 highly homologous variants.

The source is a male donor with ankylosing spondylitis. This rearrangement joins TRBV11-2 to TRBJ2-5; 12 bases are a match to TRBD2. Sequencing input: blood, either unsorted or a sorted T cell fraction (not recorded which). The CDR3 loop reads CASSSSSGRAGETQYF. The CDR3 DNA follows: TGTGCCAGCAGTTCCTCTAGCGGGAGGGCCGGAGAGACCCAGTACTTC.